The clone carrying this T cell receptor (beta chain) is a singleton in its sample. The sample originates from a study of blood T cell repertoires in COVID-19. Germline V gene sequence: CDR1 SGHKS, CDR2 YYEKEE (reference sequence). The CDR3 extends over 15 amino acids. Trimming cost V 2 bases and J 2 bases; bases outside gene matches: 3. This table comes from immunoSEQ multiplex PCR, and its TCRdb copy is limited to in-frame clones, with some not included. The sample records about 120,000 clones, roughly 83% being singletons. The TCR was taken from a man aged 25 to 40 with acute or convalescent COVID-19. Sequencing input: peripheral blood. V usage is TRBV5-5 and J usage is TRBJ2-1; TRBD1 aligns across 8 bases. CDR3 residues: CASSFGQGPYNEQFF. CDR3 DNA sequence: TGTGCCAGCAGCTTCGGACAGGGTCCCTACAATGAGCAGTTCTTC.